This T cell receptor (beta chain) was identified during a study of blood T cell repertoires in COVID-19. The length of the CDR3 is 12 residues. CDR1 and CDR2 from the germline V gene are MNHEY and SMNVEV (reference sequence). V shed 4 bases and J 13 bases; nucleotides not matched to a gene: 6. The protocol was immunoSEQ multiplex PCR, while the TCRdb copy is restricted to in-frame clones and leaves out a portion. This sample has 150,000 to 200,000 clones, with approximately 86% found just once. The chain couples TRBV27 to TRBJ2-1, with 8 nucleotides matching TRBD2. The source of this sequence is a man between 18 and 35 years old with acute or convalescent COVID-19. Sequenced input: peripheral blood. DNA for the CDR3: TGTGCCAGCAGTTCAGCCGGGACTAGACAGTTCTTC. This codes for CASSSAGTRQFF.